Presented here are 4 T cell receptor beta chains from one specimen sequenced in a study of cytotoxic CD8 clonotypes in ibrutinib-treated CLL. TCRdb keeps only in-frame clones here, not all; method: immunoSEQ multiplex PCR. The sample carries 60,000 to 70,000 clones, roughly 57% recorded once. This specimen was PBMCs, taken after 12 months of ibrutinib treatment. The receptors were gathered from a human donor with chronic lymphocytic leukemia.

The chain uses TRBV29-1 and TRBJ2-3, with no clear D. There are 12 residues in the CDR3. V gave up 5 bases and J gave up 2 bases, with 8 bases separating them. Looked up from germline, CDR1 is SQVTM and CDR2 is ANQGSEA. The CDR3 loop reads CSVLPNTDTQYF. DNA for the CDR3: TGCAGCGTTTTACCTAACACAGATACGCAGTATTTT.

The chain carries TRBV19 and TRBJ2-2; D gene ambiguous. The CDR3 has 14 amino acids. Trimming took 2 bases from V and 1 from J, leaving 5 bases between them. CDR1 and CDR2 (germline): LNHDA, SQIVND (reference sequence). The CDR3, as DNA: TGTGCCAGTAGTATATCAGGGAACACCGGGGAGCTGTTTTTT. Translated, it gives CASSISGNTGELFF.

This rearrangement joins TRBV28 to TRBJ2-1; D is unresolved. Germline CDR1 MDHEN, CDR2 SYDVKM. V was cut by 7 bases and J by 7 bases, with 14 bases left in between. The CDR3 is made up of 13 amino acids. CDR3 sequence reads: CASNRDPLNEQFF. Here the CDR3 DNA reads TGTGCCAGCAACAGAGACCCCCTAAATGAGCAGTTCTTC.

This clone was observed a handful of times. The chain links TRBV6-1 to TRBJ2-2; D unresolved. CDR3 size: 12 residues. The germline CDR1 and CDR2 sequences are MNHNS and SASEGT. V was shortened by 8 bases and J by 1 base, with 5 bases between the two germline ends. The CDR3 DNA reads TGTGCCAGCTCCCGGAACACCGGGGAGCTGTTTTTT. It codes for CASSRNTGELFF.